What follows is one T cell receptor (beta chain) and its context. No antigen is known for it. Here immunoSEQ multiplex PCR was the method, and the copy in TCRdb shows in-frame clones only, minus some. The sample has about 200,000 clones; approximately 89% are singletons. This entry belongs to a study of T cell responses to AZD1222 COVID-19 vaccine. Study results and limitations: Spike-specific TCR breadth and depth rose after two AZD1222 doses. Donors were mostly white British, more females; clonal diversity possibly underestimated.

Researchers grouped second doses given at about 4 or about 12 weeks into one pool. The CDR3 totals 15 residues. V dropped 4 bases and J dropped 2 bases, with 14 bases sitting between them. CDR1 and CDR2 from the germline V gene are LGHNA and YNFKEQ. The TCR was taken from an adult who received the AZD1222 COVID-19 vaccine. V and J are TRBV4-2 and TRBJ2-5; perhaps TRBD1 as D (5 bases). The material was peripheral blood, obtained 28 days after the second AZD1222 dose. The CDR3 nucleotides are TGTGCCAGCAGCCTCTCAGGGCCCGCTCAAGAGACCCAGTACTTC. It codes for CASSLSGPAQETQYF.